The TCR beta chain described here comes from a study of blood T cell repertoires in COVID-19. About the research overall: Samples of COVID-19 (acute and convalescent) were obtained from the United States, Italy and Spain. T cells, B-cell-depleted T cells, or PBMCs provided the cDNA or gDNA that served as material.

As processed by the authors: Amplification with reference gene primers provided the estimates of nucleated cell counts. Profiling relied on immunoSEQ multiplex PCR, and the TCRdb table lists in-frame clones only, not all of them. From that table come the V and J calls and clone size; the DNA was used to work out D and trimming. The sample records 150,000 to 200,000 clones, under 85% being singletons. This TCR was sampled from a man between 60 and 70 years old with active or convalescent COVID-19. The specimen sequenced was peripheral blood.

CDR3 protein: CAWGRASPAETQYF. The CDR3 DNA follows: TGTGCCTGGGGACGCGCTAGCCCCGCGGAGACCCAGTACTTC. The V call is TRBV30, the J call TRBJ2-5, with D possibly TRBD2 on 5 matching bases. This CDR3 comprises 14 residues. Per germline, CDR1 GTSNPN and CDR2 SVGIG (reference sequence). Trimming took off 5 bases at V and 5 bases at J, with 18 bases between the two ends.